This TCR beta chain was sequenced for a study of T cell changes during pregnancy in multiple sclerosis. TCRdb's table, derived via immunoSEQ multiplex PCR, lists solely in-frame clones and lacks some. The sample carries 55,000 to 80,000 clones, roughly 94% recorded once. V gave up 2 bases and J gave up 2 bases, with 7 bases separating them. The germline V gene encodes CDR1 SGHRS and CDR2 YFSETQ. The CDR3 sequence is 13 residues long. The chain uses TRBV5-1 and TRBJ2-5; the D gene is possibly TRBD2 (5 bases). This TCR was recovered from a female donor with multiple sclerosis, enrolled in a pregnancy study. The sequencing used peripheral blood, collected in the third trimester of pregnancy. CDR3 DNA: TGCGCCAGCAGCTTATGGGAGCAAGAGACCCAGTACTTC. This sequence encodes CASSLWEQETQYF.